This T cell receptor beta chain was recovered during a study of blood T cell repertoires in COVID-19. At the level of the study: The samples span acute and convalescent COVID-19 from the United States, Italy and Spain. Sources were T cells, B-cell-depleted T cells, or PBMCs; the material itself was cDNA or gDNA.

Measured with immunoSEQ multiplex PCR; TCRdb has only the in-frame clones, and not every one. Here the sample spans about 400,000 clones, about 86% being singletons. The material sequenced was peripheral blood. This sequence originates from a woman in her fifties or sixties with COVID-19, enrolled during active disease.

The CDR3, as DNA: TGTGCCAGCAGCGCCCCACAGGGTAGCGGCTACACCTTC. Translation: CASSAPQGSGYTF. The gene calls are TRBV7-9 and TRBJ1-2; possible D gene TRBD1, 6 bases. Trimming took 5 bases from V and 8 from J, leaving 15 bases between them. Germline assignment: CDR1 SEHNR and CDR2 FQNEAQ (reference sequence). This CDR3 contains 13 residues.